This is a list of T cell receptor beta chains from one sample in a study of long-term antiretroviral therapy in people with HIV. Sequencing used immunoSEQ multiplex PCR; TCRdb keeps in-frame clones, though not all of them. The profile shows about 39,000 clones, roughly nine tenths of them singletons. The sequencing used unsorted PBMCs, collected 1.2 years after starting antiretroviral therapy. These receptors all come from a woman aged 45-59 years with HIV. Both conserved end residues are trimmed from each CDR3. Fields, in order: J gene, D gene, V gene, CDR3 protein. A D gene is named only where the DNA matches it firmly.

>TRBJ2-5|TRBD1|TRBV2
ASSGLFRDRGRWGQETQY
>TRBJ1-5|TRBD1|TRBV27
ASSLTGTGDQPQH
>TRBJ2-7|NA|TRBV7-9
ASSPPGAGVNEQY
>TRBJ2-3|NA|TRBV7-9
ASSLVGGTDTQY
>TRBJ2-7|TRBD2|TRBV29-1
SVDTSGGFDEQY
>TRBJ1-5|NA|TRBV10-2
ASREPGVNQPQH
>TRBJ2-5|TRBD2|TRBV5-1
ASSLGAGGETQY
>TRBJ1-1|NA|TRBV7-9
ASSNLDEAF
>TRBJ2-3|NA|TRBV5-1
ASTVYGGGTDTQY
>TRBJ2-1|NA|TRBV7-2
ASSYNPLGTRIGEQF
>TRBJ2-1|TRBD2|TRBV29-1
SVVASGANNEQF
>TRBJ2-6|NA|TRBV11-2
ASSLEQGWRANVLT
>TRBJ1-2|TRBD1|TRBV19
ASSMGPGGNYGYT
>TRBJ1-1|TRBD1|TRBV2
ASSSGTENTEAF
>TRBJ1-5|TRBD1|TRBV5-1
ASSLGQGANQPQH
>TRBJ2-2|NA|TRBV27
ASSAYNTGELF
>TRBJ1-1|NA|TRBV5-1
ASSEKGPYTEAF
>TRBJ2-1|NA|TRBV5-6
ASRLDEGIEQF
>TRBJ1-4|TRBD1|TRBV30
AWRGDSVNEKLF
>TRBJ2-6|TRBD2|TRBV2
ASKLAVDSGANVLT
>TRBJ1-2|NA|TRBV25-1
ASSEYKARDNYGYT
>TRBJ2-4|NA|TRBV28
ASSFQDGGSGFQY
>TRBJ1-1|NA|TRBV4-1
ASSQDNTGPQGTEAF
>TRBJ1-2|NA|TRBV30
AWSEDPPRYT
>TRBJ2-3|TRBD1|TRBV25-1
ASSENSRGKDTQY
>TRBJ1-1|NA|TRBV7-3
ASSYGGNTEAF
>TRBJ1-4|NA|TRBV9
ASIGPSTPIGEKLF
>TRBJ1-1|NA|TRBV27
ASSLSGLGTEAF
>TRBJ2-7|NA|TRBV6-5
ASSPGREQY
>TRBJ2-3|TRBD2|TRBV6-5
ASSYSRGGGDTQY
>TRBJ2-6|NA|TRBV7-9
ASSLIGVSGANVLT
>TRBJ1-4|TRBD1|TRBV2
ASSYRTGRGEKLF
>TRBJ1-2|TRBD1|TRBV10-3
AISEAGTGGDGYT